These 24 T cell receptor beta chains were sequenced from one sample in a study of a mutant IDH1 vaccine in newly diagnosed glioma. Described time point: baseline, week 1 (first vaccination visit). Specified treatment: pre-vaccination baseline after standard-of-care therapy. Assay used: immunoSEQ multiplex PCR; TCRdb lists only in-frame clones, some missing. Seen here are approximately 88,000 clones, about four fifths observed once, and the top ten hold around 7.5%. Source: PBMCs, taken from a glioma patient treated with radiotherapy, temozolomide or both. The receptors come from a man between 40 and 49 years old with glioma.

This clone occurred many times. The chain combines TRBV7-8 with TRBJ1-5; 9 bases are a match to TRBD1. The CDR3 sequence is 16 residues long. The trim removed 0 bases at V and 6 bases at J, leaving 6 bases unmatched. From germline, CDR1 is SGHVS and CDR2 FQNEAQ. CDR3 residues: CASSLAQDRGSQPQHF. The CDR3, as DNA: TGTGCCAGCAGCTTAGCCCAGGACAGGGGTAGTCAGCCCCAGCATTTT.

The chain combines TRBV14 with TRBJ1-1; no clear D gene. The germline V gene has CDR1 SGHDN and CDR2 FVKESK. The CDR3 extends over 12 amino acids. V lost 4 bases and J 3 bases, leaving 6 bases between the germline ends. For the CDR3, the DNA is TGTGCCAGCAGCCTCAAGCACACTGAAGCTTTCTTT. This encodes CASSLKHTEAFF.

The rearrangement uses TRBV5-3 and TRBJ1-1, with D maybe TRBD1 (6 bases). TRBV5-3 is sorted into the ORF group, with uncertain function. CDR3 length: 14 amino acids. The germline V and J ends were trimmed by 0 bases and 11 bases, with 17 bases remaining between them. The CDR3 protein is CARSLGTEYIGAFF. The CDR3 DNA is TGTGCCAGAAGCTTGGGGACAGAATACATCGGGGCTTTCTTT.

The V and J genes are TRBV5-4 and TRBJ2-7; 9 bases match TRBD1. The CDR3 has 15 amino acids. Per germline, CDR1 SGHNT and CDR2 YYREEE (reference sequence). V gave up 3 bases and J gave up 2 bases; unmatched junction bases: 6. The CDR3 region is CASSSGTGLPYEQYF. The CDR3 DNA follows: TGTGCCAGCAGCTCCGGGACAGGGTTACCCTACGAGCAGTACTTC.

V gene TRBV5-8 combines with J gene TRBJ1-5; D perhaps matches TRBD1 (5 bases). The CDR3 has 15 residues. Germline CDR1 and CDR2: SGHTS and YDEGEE. V was shortened by 2 bases and J by 3 bases, with 12 bases between the two germline ends. CDR3 sequence reads: CASSLDLGDNQPQHF. The DNA for the CDR3 is TGTGCCAGCAGCTTAGATTTGGGGGACAATCAGCCCCAGCATTTT.

The chain is built from TRBV6-6 and TRBJ2-7, with a weak D call TRBD2 (6 bases). The V gene lost 2 bases and the J gene lost 3 bases, with 14 bases spanning the gap. The CDR3 has 15 residues. Germline lookup yields CDR1 MNHNY and CDR2 SVGAGI (reference sequence). The CDR3 is CASSYGGSTNYEQYF. Here the CDR3 DNA reads TGTGCCAGCAGTTACGGGGGGTCAACTAACTACGAGCAGTACTTC.

This clone has just one count. The chain has TRBV5-6 and TRBJ2-5; 8 bases match TRBD1. The CDR3 totals 17 residues. V lost 0 bases to trimming and J lost 5 bases; unmatched junction nucleotides: 12. Germline-derived CDR1 and CDR2 are SGHDT and YYEEEE. In DNA, the CDR3 is TGTGCCAGCAGCTTGGGACAGGGGCCCTATTGGGGGGAGACCCAGTACTTC. As protein: CASSLGQGPYWGETQYF.

The chain combines TRBV2 with TRBJ2-7; D gene unclear. Germline V gives CDR1 SNHLY, CDR2 FYNNEI. The CDR3 loop spans 12 amino acids. V gave up 7 bases and J gave up 3 bases, with 10 bases separating them. CDR3 coding DNA: TGTGCCAGCATGGCGTTTTACTACGAGCAGTACTTC. Protein: CASMAFYYEQYF.

DNA of the CDR3: TGTGCTAGTGGTTTGGCAGGGACAGGGGCCGAGCAGTACTTC. Protein product: CASGLAGTGAEQYF. The chain uses TRBV12-5 and TRBJ2-7; 10 bases are a match to TRBD1. This CDR3 region has 14 residues. CDR1 and CDR2 (germline): LGHNT, FRNRAP. Trimming took 1 base from V and 6 from J; bases not matched to a gene: 3.

The chain combines TRBV20-1 with TRBJ1-5; D uncertain. CDR1 DFQATT and CDR2 SNEGSKA come from the germline V gene (reference sequence). The CDR3 sequence is 11 residues long. Trimming stripped 5 bases from V and 12 bases from J, with 14 bases between. In DNA form, the CDR3 reads TGCAGTGCTGGGATGTACCGCGGCCAGCATTTT. It is translated as CSAGMYRGQHF.

The chain joins TRBV6-5 to TRBJ1-3; D is unclear. This CDR3 comprises 13 residues. Germline V gene data show CDR1 as MNHEY and CDR2 as SVGAGI. Trimming took off 11 bases at V and 4 bases at J, with 15 bases between the two ends. In DNA form, the CDR3 reads TGTGCCGCCCAGTCTTCTTCCGGAAACACCATATATTTT. This encodes CAAQSSSGNTIYF.

This clone was seen once. V is TRBV7-8 and J is TRBJ1-3; TRBD1 matches 9 bases. With V trimmed by 4 bases and J by 4 bases, 8 bases remained unmatched. The CDR3 loop spans 16 amino acids. CDR1 is SGHVS, CDR2 FQNEAQ, per germline. The CDR3 region has the DNA TGTGCCAGCAGCTCACAGGGGGCCTTTCGCGGAAACACCATATATTTT. The encoded protein is CASSSQGAFRGNTIYF.

This rearrangement joins TRBV19 to TRBJ2-1; 13 nucleotides agree with TRBD2. Germline values: CDR1 LNHDA, CDR2 SQIVND (reference sequence). Trimming cost V 4 bases and J 0 bases; bases outside gene matches: 3. The CDR3 has 17 amino acids. The CDR3 DNA reads as TGTGCCAGTAGTACACTAGCGGGAGGGTCCTCCTACAATGAGCAGTTCTTC. Protein: CASSTLAGGSSYNEQFF.

This clone appeared a few times. J is TRBJ2-5 and V is TRBV5-5; D not resolved. Germline CDR1 SGHKS, CDR2 YYEKEE (reference sequence). CDR3 size: 13 residues. V gave up 0 bases and J gave up 5 bases, with 8 bases separating them. The CDR3 sequence: CASSLVGRETQYF. As DNA, the CDR3 is TGTGCCAGCAGCTTGGTCGGCAGGGAGACCCAGTACTTC.

The V and J genes are TRBV18 and TRBJ1-3; TRBD1 might be the D (6 bases). V was clipped by 6 bases and J by 1 base, with 16 bases between them. Germline-derived CDR1 and CDR2 are KGHSH and LQKENI. The CDR3 is made up of 16 amino acids. The CDR3 coding sequence is TGTGCCAGCTCCACCGCGGGGACAAGTTCTGGAAACACCATATATTTT. Translated: CASSTAGTSSGNTIYF.

The V and J genes are TRBV6-5 and TRBJ1-5; D may be TRBD1 (5 bases). The V and J ends lost 2 bases and 0 bases respectively, with 8 bases between them. CDR3 size: 15 residues. Germline loops: CDR1 MNHEY, CDR2 SVGAGI. The chain's CDR3 is CASSYDSSSNQPQHF. In DNA form, the CDR3 reads TGTGCCAGCAGTTACGACAGCAGTAGCAATCAGCCCCAGCATTTT.

This clone has a handful of counts. The chain recombines TRBV7-2 with TRBJ2-1, with TRBD1 identical over 9 bases. Looked up from germline, CDR1 is SGHTA and CDR2 is FQGNSA. The CDR3 is 17 amino acids. The J segment lost 0 bases and the V segment lost 5 bases, leaving 8 bases of the junction unmatched. This chain's CDR3 is CASSMTGGKISYNEQFF. For the CDR3, the DNA is TGTGCCAGCAGCATGACAGGGGGAAAGATCTCCTACAATGAGCAGTTCTTC.

The chain uses TRBV18 and TRBJ2-7, with 7 bases matching TRBD1. The ends lost 3 bases at V and 7 bases at J; junction bases unmatched: 9. This CDR3 comprises 14 residues. In germline, CDR1 is KGHSH, CDR2 LQKENI. CDR3 region: CASSPNRDSGEQYF. CDR3 DNA: TGTGCCAGCTCACCTAACCGGGACAGTGGGGAGCAGTACTTC.

This clone turned up a few times. The rearrangement uses TRBV7-9 and TRBJ1-1; no firm D call. The CDR3 consists of 12 residues. Germline CDR1 and CDR2: SEHNR and FQNEAQ (reference sequence). Trimming stripped 5 bases from V and 4 bases from J, with 8 bases between. The CDR3: CASSEVVTEAFF. The CDR3 DNA is TGTGCCAGCAGCGAAGTAGTCACTGAAGCTTTCTTT.

CDR3: CASSQTGTGVAEAFF. The DNA for the CDR3 is TGTGCCAGTAGCCAAACCGGGACCGGAGTAGCTGAAGCTTTCTTT. This chain uses TRBV19 with TRBJ1-1; D is possibly TRBD1 (5 bases). The CDR3 sequence is 15 residues long. Per the germline V gene, CDR1 is LNHDA and CDR2 is SQIVND (reference sequence). V was trimmed by 6 bases and J by 6 bases, leaving 20 bases between them.

The chain links TRBV4-3 to TRBJ2-5; TRBD2 is a possible D gene (5 bases). Germline V gene lookup returns CDR1 LGHNA and CDR2 YSLEER. The V end was cut by 0 bases, the J end by 7 bases, with 15 bases between. The length of the CDR3 is 15 residues. The DNA for the CDR3 is TGCGCCAGCAGCCAAGATTGGAGAATCGAGGGGACCCAGTACTTC. The encoded protein is CASSQDWRIEGTQYF.

The rearrangement uses TRBV7-6 and TRBJ2-5, with D possibly TRBD2 on 6 matching bases. CDR1 is SGHVS and CDR2 is FNYEAQ in the germline V gene. There are 15 residues in the CDR3. V lost 0 bases and J 5 bases, leaving 13 bases between the germline ends. For the CDR3, the DNA is TGTGCCAGCAGCTTAGCGGGCGGCAGCGGGGAGACCCAGTACTTC. Translated: CASSLAGGSGETQYF.

V and J are TRBV5-6 and TRBJ1-1; no reliable D call. Trimming shortened V by 4 bases and J by 5 bases, and 12 bases separated the two germline ends. The V gene's germline CDR1 is SGHDT and CDR2 YYEEEE. The CDR3 sequence is 13 residues long. The chain's CDR3 is CASSGISRTEAFF. The CDR3 bases are TGTGCCAGCAGCGGCATTAGCCGGACTGAAGCTTTCTTT. The variable domain in full, completed from reference TRBV5-6 and TRBJ1-1, reads DAGVTQSPTHLIKTRGQQVTLRCSPKSGHDTVSWYQQALGQGPQFIFQYYEEEERQRGNFPDRFSGHQFPNYSSELNVNALLLGDSALYLCASSGISRTEAFFGQGTRLTVV.

The chain has TRBV6-5 and TRBJ2-2; TRBD1 aligns across 9 bases. CDR1 is MNHEY and CDR2 is SVGAGI in the germline V gene. Unmatched junction bases numbered 0, after V lost 6 bases and J lost 1 base. This CDR3 is 14 amino acids long. CDR3 loop: CASRTGGNTGELFF. The CDR3 region has the DNA TGTGCCAGCAGGACAGGGGGGAACACCGGGGAGCTGTTTTTT.